One sample yielded the 24 T cell receptor beta chains listed below, sequenced in a study of cytomegalovirus exposure and HLA in healthy donors. Primers for the PCR totalled 60 Vbeta and 13 Jbeta. The table came from immunoSEQ multiplex PCR; TCRdb's copy has only in-frame clones and leaves some out. The sample lists 130,000 or so clones, 70% to 80% occurring once. Input material: PBMCs. The receptor set was obtained from an older woman in good health and CMV-seronegative.

In nucleotides, the CDR3 is TGTGCCAGCTCACCAAGGGGACAGACCTACAATGAGCAGTTCTTC. This gives the protein CASSPRGQTYNEQFF. The chain joins TRBV18 to TRBJ2-1, with 7 bases matching TRBD1. J was trimmed by 2 bases and V by 2 bases; bases with no gene match: 3. The germline gives CDR1 KGHSH, CDR2 LQKENI. CDR3 size: 15 residues.

The chain employs TRBV2 and TRBJ2-7; possibly TRBD1 for D (5 bases). Trimming took off 6 bases at V and 0 bases at J, with 12 bases between the two ends. The germline gives CDR1 SNHLY, CDR2 FYNNEI. This CDR3 has 14 amino acids. The CDR3 DNA sequence: TGTGCCAGCAGGGGGCAGGCGGTCTCCTACGAGCAGTACTTC. This encodes CASRGQAVSYEQYF.

The chain is built from TRBV1 and TRBJ2-3; the D call TRBD2 from the table was never checked on the DNA. TRBV1 is recorded as a pseudogene. The CDR3 is 16 amino acids. CDR3 protein: CTSSQPSWVGGDTQYF. For the CDR3, the DNA is TGCACCAGCAGCCAGCCATCCTGGGTCGGAGGGGATACGCAGTATTTT.

The CDR3 sequence is CASSWTGADTQYF. CDR3 bases: TGTGCCAGCAGTTGGACAGGGGCAGATACGCAGTATTTT. The chain is built from TRBV27 and TRBJ2-3; 9 bases match TRBD1. Germline CDR1 and CDR2: MNHEY and SMNVEV (reference sequence). J gave up 4 bases and V 4 bases, and 0 bases lay outside the gene matches. CDR3 length: 13 amino acids.

The V call is TRBV28, the J call TRBJ2-1, with 16 bases that match TRBD2. The CDR3 runs 17 residues. Germline CDR1 reads MDHEN; CDR2 reads SYDVKM. V trimming: 7 bases; J trimming: 7 bases; junction bases outside the gene matches: 10. The chain's CDR3 is CASNGGLAGGPRNEQFF. DNA for the CDR3: TGTGCCAGCAATGGGGGACTAGCGGGAGGGCCGCGAAATGAGCAGTTCTTC.

V and J are TRBV19 and TRBJ1-1, with a possible D match to TRBD1 (5 bases). The V end was cut by 6 bases, the J end by 6 bases, with 17 bases between. CDR1 and CDR2 (germline): LNHDA, SQIVND (reference sequence). The CDR3 has 14 amino acids. For the CDR3, the DNA is TGTGCCAGTAGCATCCTCAGGGCTGCCCCTGAAGCTTTCTTT. Protein sequence: CASSILRAAPEAFF.

J is TRBJ1-1 and V is TRBV6-5; TRBD1 matches at 10 bases. Germline V CDR1 and CDR2: MNHEY, SVGAGI. Trimming at V came to 6 bases and at J to 6 bases, leaving 10 bases not matched to a gene. The CDR3 contains 15 residues. This CDR3 is CASRDRGSPKAEAFF. As DNA, the CDR3 is TGTGCCAGCAGGGACAGGGGGTCCCCAAAGGCTGAAGCTTTCTTT.

V and J are TRBV7-3 and TRBJ2-1; 11 nucleotides agree with TRBD2. The junction had 8 bases not matched to a gene; V was cut back by 4 bases and J by 6 bases. CDR1 is SGHTA and CDR2 is FQGTGA in the germline V gene. This CDR3 comprises 16 residues. The CDR3 region has the DNA TGTGCCAGCAGCTCGCCACCAACTAGCGGGAGCAATGAGCAGTTCTTC. Translating it yields CASSSPPTSGSNEQFF.

This sequence joins TRBV5-1 and TRBJ2-2; 8 bases agree with TRBD1. The V gene end was trimmed by 2 bases and the J gene end by 8 bases; junction bases not matched to a gene: 5. This CDR3 has 14 amino acids. The germline CDR1 and CDR2 sequences are SGHRS and YFSETQ. CDR3 in amino acids: CASSFLQGEGELFF. The CDR3 nucleotides are TGCGCCAGCAGCTTCCTACAGGGGGAAGGGGAGCTGTTTTTT.

The chain links TRBV7-9 to TRBJ2-1; a possible D gene is TRBD2 (6 bases). The CDR3 is 17 residues long. The germline gives CDR1 SEHNR, CDR2 FQNEAQ (reference sequence). The germline V and J ends were trimmed by 1 base and 4 bases, with 17 bases remaining between them. DNA of the CDR3: TGTGCCAGCAGCTTAGTTCTCGGGGGACGGAGATACAATGAGCAGTTCTTC. Its translation is CASSLVLGGRRYNEQFF.

The chain has TRBV5-5 and TRBJ1-5; TRBD1 matches 7 bases. V lost 6 bases to trimming and J lost 0 bases; unmatched junction nucleotides: 6. CDR1 SGHKS and CDR2 YYEKEE come from the germline V gene (reference sequence). The CDR3 runs to 15 residues. In nucleotides, the CDR3 is TGTGCCAGCAACTCGGGACAGTATAGCAATCAGCCCCAGCATTTT. This translates into CASNSGQYSNQPQHF.

This clone was recorded only once. The J gene is TRBJ1-1, the V gene TRBV28; 8 bases fit TRBD1. The CDR3 is 16 amino acids. J lost 1 base, V lost 5 bases, and 9 bases had no gene match. Germline V gene data show CDR1 as MDHEN and CDR2 as SYDVKM. For the CDR3, the DNA is TGTGCCAGCAGTCTGGGGGGACAGGCGGGGAACACTGAAGCTTTCTTT. This encodes CASSLGGQAGNTEAFF.

The gene calls are TRBV4-1 and TRBJ1-4; D is possibly TRBD1 (6 bases). V was pared by 2 bases and J by 2 bases, with 15 bases between. CDR1 and CDR2 from the germline V gene are MGHRA and YSYEKL. The CDR3 sequence is 17 residues long. The CDR3 DNA reads as TGCGCCAGCAGCCAACTCAGCTGGGGGCCTACTAATGAAAAACTGTTTTTT. Translated, it gives CASSQLSWGPTNEKLFF.

As for this clone: One end of the junction is discordant with germline, which a read error may explain. The chain joins TRBV7-6 to TRBJ2-6, with D possibly matching TRBD1 (6 bases). In germline, CDR1 is SGHVS, CDR2 FNYEAQ. CDR3 size: 15 residues. The CDR3 spells CASTLQGVGANVLTF. CDR3 in DNA: TGTGCCAGCACCTTACAGGGCGTTGGGGCCAACGTCCTGACTTTC.

The J gene is TRBJ2-2, the V gene TRBV4-2, with 15 bases aligning to TRBD2. Germline V gene data show CDR1 as LGHNA and CDR2 as YNFKEQ. The CDR3 is 21 residues long. J gave up 0 bases and V 1 base, and 9 bases lay outside the gene matches. CDR3 loop: CASSQVYGTSGRPTNTGELFF. In nucleotides, the CDR3 is TGTGCCAGCAGCCAAGTATACGGGACTAGCGGGAGGCCTACGAACACCGGGGAGCTGTTTTTT.

The rearrangement links TRBV7-3 to TRBJ2-6; perhaps TRBD1 as D (6 bases). V gave up 5 bases and J gave up 2 bases, with 13 bases separating them. Germline V gives CDR1 SGHTA, CDR2 FQGTGA. The CDR3 has 16 amino acids. Here the CDR3 reads CASSVEQGAGANVLTF. As DNA, the CDR3 is TGTGCCAGCAGCGTGGAACAGGGAGCTGGGGCCAACGTCCTGACTTTC.

This clone has just one count. The CDR3 region is CASSMGPLTDTQYF. Here the CDR3 DNA reads TGTGCCAGTAGTATGGGGCCCCTCACAGATACGCAGTATTTT. This chain links TRBV19 with TRBJ2-3; possibly TRBD1 for D (5 bases). V lost 3 bases and J 2 bases, leaving 9 bases between the germline ends. CDR3 length: 14 amino acids. Germline lookup yields CDR1 LNHDA and CDR2 SQIVND (reference sequence).

This chain links TRBV9 with TRBJ2-5; D unresolved. The germline gives CDR1 SGDLS, CDR2 YYNGEE. This CDR3 is 13 amino acids long. V was shortened by 3 bases and J by 6 bases, with 12 bases between the two germline ends. CDR3 coding DNA: TGTGCCAGCAGCGGGCTTGACATGAAGACCCAGTACTTC. Translation gives CASSGLDMKTQYF.

The chain carries TRBV7-8 and TRBJ1-1; 7 nucleotides align to TRBD1. The CDR3 extends over 15 amino acids. V lost 5 bases, J lost 0 bases, and 6 bases stayed unmatched. CDR1 is SGHVS, CDR2 FQNEAQ, per germline. The CDR3 bases are TGTGCCAGCAGCCAACCGACAGGGATGAACACTGAAGCTTTCTTT. It specifies CASSQPTGMNTEAFF.

V and J are TRBV18 and TRBJ1-2; TRBD1 might be the D (6 bases). Germline CDR1 and CDR2: KGHSH and LQKENI. This CDR3 is built from 19 residues. Trimming shortened V by 2 bases and J by 2 bases, and 24 bases separated the two germline ends. The CDR3 loop reads CASSPSGPGGPQGNYGYTF. CDR3 nucleotides: TGTGCCAGCTCACCAAGTGGGCCTGGGGGCCCTCAAGGGAACTATGGCTACACCTTC.

The genes are TRBV28 and TRBJ1-1; 9 bases are a match to TRBD1. V was pared by 7 bases and J by 4 bases, with 4 bases of the junction left unmatched. Germline V lookup: CDR1 MDHEN, CDR2 SYDVKM. The CDR3 spans 13 residues. Here the CDR3 reads CASTYRGLTEAFF. CDR3 coding DNA: TGTGCCAGCACCTACAGGGGGCTCACTGAAGCTTTCTTT.

The chain carries TRBV5-1 and TRBJ1-2; 12 bases are shared with TRBD1. Trimming removed 3 bases from V and 7 bases from J; junction bases left unmatched: 7. The CDR3 has 15 amino acids. CDR1 and CDR2 (germline): SGHRS, YFSETQ. CDR3 DNA sequence: TGCGCCAGCAGCTACCCGGGACAGGGGGCGGCTGGCTACACCTTC. This gives the protein CASSYPGQGAAGYTF.

The chain couples TRBV6-1 to TRBJ2-7; 9 bases are shared with TRBD2. Germline V gene sequence: CDR1 MNHNS, CDR2 SASEGT. With V trimmed by 7 bases and J by 3 bases, 4 bases remained unmatched. The CDR3 extends over 13 amino acids. The CDR3 DNA reads as TGTGCCAGCAACTCAGCGGGAGGCTACGAGCAGTACTTC. Translating it yields CASNSAGGYEQYF.

The chain uses TRBV18 and TRBJ2-1; maybe TRBD2 (6 bases). The CDR3 sequence is 14 residues long. V was pared by 6 bases and J by 10 bases, with 19 bases between. The germline CDR1 and CDR2 sequences are KGHSH and LQKENI. Written as DNA, the CDR3 is TGTGCCAGCTCCCACGGGACTTCTGGCCAGGAGCAGTTCTTC. It is translated as CASSHGTSGQEQFF.